This entry concerns a single T cell receptor (beta chain). The protocol was immunoSEQ multiplex PCR, while the TCRdb copy is restricted to in-frame clones and leaves out a portion. The sample holds under 150,000 clones, approximately 86% seen once. This entry is derived from a study of blood T cell repertoires in COVID-19. The wider study: Both acute and convalescent COVID-19 samples were obtained from the United States, Italy and Spain. PBMCs, B-cell-depleted T cells, or T cells provided the cDNA or gDNA that made up the material.

The CDR3 is made up of 14 amino acids. The V gene end was trimmed by 6 bases and the J gene end by 4 bases; junction bases not matched to a gene: 7. CDR1 and CDR2 (germline): KGHSH, LQKENI. Sequenced input: peripheral blood. The J gene is TRBJ1-1, the V gene TRBV18, with 8 nucleotides matching TRBD1. This sequence originates from a middle-aged woman with active or convalescent COVID-19. CDR3 region: CASSLPTGGTEAFF. The CDR3 nucleotides read TGTGCCAGCTCTCTACCCACAGGGGGCACTGAAGCTTTCTTT.